This passage covers 21 T cell receptor beta chains from one sample sequenced in a study of cytomegalovirus exposure and HLA in healthy donors. The study ran its PCR with 60 Vbeta and 13 Jbeta primers. Using immunoSEQ multiplex PCR, the repertoire was profiled, and TCRdb retains in-frame clones only, with some absent. This sample carries some 220,000 clones, about three quarters of them seen once, and the ten largest clones take approximately 0.47%. The sequencing input was PBMCs. These receptor sequences come from a boy aged 5-17 years in good health and CMV-seronegative.

This clone was detected a few times. The gene calls are TRBV11-2 and TRBJ2-7; D not resolved. The CDR3 loop spans 12 amino acids. From germline, CDR1 is SGHAT and CDR2 FQNNGV. Trimming stripped 2 bases from V and 7 bases from J, with 9 bases between. CDR3 region: CASSLNPVEQYF. The CDR3 DNA sequence: TGTGCCAGCAGCTTAAACCCGGTGGAGCAGTACTTC.

J is TRBJ2-2 and V is TRBV6-4; 9 nucleotides match TRBD2. Germline values: CDR1 MRHNA, CDR2 SNTAGT. V shed 4 bases and J 0 bases; nucleotides not matched to a gene: 6. The CDR3 loop spans 17 amino acids. The CDR3 here is CASSGKASGTNTGELFF. In DNA form, the CDR3 reads TGTGCCAGCAGTGGAAAGGCTAGCGGGACGAACACCGGGGAGCTGTTTTTT.

This clone occurred a few times. The sample carries other DNA sequences with the same CDR3. This chain joins TRBV7-3 and TRBJ1-1; 9 bases agree with TRBD1. Looked up from germline, CDR1 is SGHTA and CDR2 is FQGTGA. The CDR3 extends over 15 amino acids. With 5 bases clipped from V and 3 bases from J, the junction kept 7 bases outside the gene matches. The CDR3 nucleotides read TGTGCCAGCAGCACGGGGGACAGGGAGTACACTGAAGCTTTCTTT. Its protein product is CASSTGDREYTEAFF.

The gene calls are TRBV14 and TRBJ2-1; D possibly corresponds to TRBD2 (7 bases). CDR1 is SGHDN, CDR2 FVKESK, per germline. V shed 3 bases and J shed 2 bases, with 17 bases lying between them. There are 17 residues in the CDR3. CDR3 in DNA: TGTGCCAGCAGCCATACCTGGGGGGGCTACCCCTACAATGAGCAGTTCTTC. Amino acid sequence: CASSHTWGGYPYNEQFF.

The chain is built from TRBV4-2 and TRBJ2-7, with 7 bases that match TRBD2. CDR1 and CDR2 from the germline V gene are LGHNA and YNFKEQ. After removal of 5 bases from V and 6 bases from J, the junction contained 10 bases not matched to a gene. This CDR3 contains 14 residues. CDR3: CASSTRDYIGEQYF. The CDR3 DNA reads as TGTGCCAGCAGCACCCGGGACTACATAGGCGAGCAGTACTTC.

This clone appeared many times. The chain has TRBV5-6 and TRBJ2-7; no definite D call. Trimming left V 0 bases short and J 0 bases short, with 7 bases between. This CDR3 contains 14 residues. Germline V CDR1 and CDR2: SGHDT, YYEEEE. The CDR3 nucleotides read TGTGCCAGCAGCTTGGTCTCGTCCTCCTACGAGCAGTACTTC. Protein: CASSLVSSSYEQYF. Filled out from reference TRBV5-6 and TRBJ2-7, the complete variable domain reads DAGVTQSPTHLIKTRGQQVTLRCSPKSGHDTVSWYQQALGQGPQFIFQYYEEEERQRGNFPDRFSGHQFPNYSSELNVNALLLGDSALYLCASSLVSSSYEQYFGPGTRLTVT.

The J gene is TRBJ2-7, the V gene TRBV19, with 8 bases that match TRBD1. This CDR3 region has 14 residues. CDR1 and CDR2 (germline): LNHDA, SQIVND (reference sequence). The V segment lost 6 bases and the J segment 6 bases; nucleotides outside the gene matches: 10. For the CDR3, the DNA is TGTGCCAGTAGCAAGAGACAGGGGAACAGCGAGCAGTACTTC. It encodes CASSKRQGNSEQYF.

The rearrangement uses TRBV7-2 and TRBJ2-1; 10 bases are shared with TRBD1. CDR1 and CDR2 from the germline V gene are SGHTA and FQGNSA. The CDR3 runs 15 residues. V lost 4 bases and J lost 8; bases outside the gene matches: 8. The CDR3 sequence is CASSSRDRGIDEQFF. CDR3 in DNA: TGTGCCAGCAGCTCCCGGGACAGGGGTATTGATGAGCAGTTCTTC. Drawing the rest from reference TRBV7-2 and TRBJ2-1, the complete variable domain is GAGVSQSPSNKVTEKGKDVELRCDPISGHTALYWYRQSLGQGLEFLIYFQGNSAPDKSGLPSDRFSAERTGGSVSTLTIQRTQQEDSAVYLCASSSRDRGIDEQFFGPGTRLTVL.

The chain employs TRBV4-1 and TRBJ2-7; possibly TRBD1 for D (6 bases). CDR1 and CDR2 (germline): MGHRA, YSYEKL. There are 16 residues in the CDR3. The V gene lost 4 bases and the J gene lost 7 bases, with 23 bases spanning the gap. CDR3 DNA sequence: TGCGCCAGCAGCCCCTCGTGGGCCGGGACGCAGGGGGAGCAGTACTTC. This encodes CASSPSWAGTQGEQYF.

There are a few counts of this clone. The chain has TRBV4-2 and TRBJ2-5, with 8 positions matching TRBD2. Germline V gene data show CDR1 as LGHNA and CDR2 as YNFKEQ. V lost 4 bases, J lost 4 bases, and 5 bases stayed unmatched. This CDR3 spans 14 amino acids. The CDR3 DNA sequence: TGTGCCAGCAGCCCTTGGAGCGGGGGAGAGACCCAGTACTTC. Translation gives CASSPWSGGETQYF.

The chain has TRBV6-5 and TRBJ2-1; D is undetermined. Trimming took off 0 bases at V and 4 bases at J, with 7 bases between the two ends. The CDR3 covers 14 residues. Germline values: CDR1 MNHEY, CDR2 SVGAGI. The CDR3 sequence is CASSYSSIYNEQFF. The CDR3 region has the DNA TGTGCCAGCAGTTACTCGAGCATTTACAATGAGCAGTTCTTC.

The chain recombines TRBV5-5 with TRBJ1-4; a weak D match, TRBD1 (6 bases). The CDR3 consists of 15 residues. Looked up from germline, CDR1 is SGHKS and CDR2 is YYEKEE (reference sequence). V gave up 4 bases and J gave up 3 bases, with 13 bases separating them. This chain's CDR3 is CASSTGQIPNEKLFF. The DNA of the CDR3 is TGTGCCAGCAGCACTGGACAGATCCCTAATGAAAAACTGTTTTTT. The complete variable domain, with remaining parts taken from reference TRBV5-5 and TRBJ1-4, reads DAGVTQSPTHLIKTRGQQVTLRCSPISGHKSVSWYQQVLGQGPQFIFQYYEKEERGRGNFPDRFSARQFPNYSSELNVNALLLGDSALYLCASSTGQIPNEKLFFGSGTQLSVL.

The chain recombines TRBV15 with TRBJ1-1; D is ambiguous. The germline V gene has CDR1 LNHNV and CDR2 YYDKDF (reference sequence). This CDR3 comprises 11 residues. V was trimmed by 1 base and J by 7 bases, leaving 4 bases between them. CDR3 in amino acids: CATSRAREAFF. CDR3 DNA sequence: TGTGCCACCAGCAGAGCCCGTGAAGCTTTCTTT.

This chain connects TRBV9 to TRBJ2-3; 8 bases fit TRBD2. J lost 2 bases, V lost 2 bases, and 4 bases had no gene match. CDR3 size: 15 residues. Per the germline V gene, CDR1 is SGDLS and CDR2 is YYNGEE. CDR3 amino acids: CASSVSGRFTDTQYF. Here the CDR3 DNA reads TGTGCCAGCAGCGTGAGCGGGAGATTCACAGATACGCAGTATTTT.

CDR3 sequence reads: CSAPGTREQFF. The DNA of the CDR3 is TGCAGTGCTCCGGGGACACGTGAGCAGTTCTTC. The chain links TRBV20-1 to TRBJ2-1; TRBD1 is a possible D gene (6 bases). This CDR3 has 11 amino acids. Trimming removed 5 bases from V and 9 bases from J, with 11 bases in between. The germline V gene encodes CDR1 DFQATT and CDR2 SNEGSKA (reference sequence).

This clone was seen once. CDR3 in amino acids: CASSARDRGEKLFF. CDR3 nucleotide sequence: TGTGCCAGCAGCGCCCGGGACAGAGGAGAAAAACTGTTTTTT. The chain recombines TRBV11-2 with TRBJ1-4; 7 positions match TRBD1. The CDR3 is 14 residues long. The germline V gene has CDR1 SGHAT and CDR2 FQNNGV. V lost 5 bases to trimming and J lost 8 bases; unmatched junction nucleotides: 8. The entire variable domain, with the rest obtained from reference TRBV11-2 and TRBJ1-4, is as follows: EAGVAQSPRYKIIEKRQSVAFWCNPISGHATLYWYQQILGQGPKLLIQFQNNGVVDDSQLPKDRFSAERLKGVDSTLKIQPAKLEDSAVYLCASSARDRGEKLFFGSGTQLSVL.

For the CDR3, the DNA is TGTGCCAGCAGCGTAGCGGTGAATGGTGAGCAGTTCTTC. Encoded protein: CASSVAVNGEQFF. The chain joins TRBV9 to TRBJ2-1, with D unclear. Germline CDR1 is SGDLS and CDR2 is YYNGEE. This CDR3 region has 13 residues. V gave up 0 bases and J gave up 9 bases, with 10 bases separating them.

The rearrangement joins TRBV19 to TRBJ1-1, with D possibly TRBD1 on 5 matching bases. V was cut by 3 bases and J by 3 bases, with 11 bases left in between. Germline loops: CDR1 LNHDA, CDR2 SQIVND (reference sequence). CDR3 length equals 14 residues. The CDR3 DNA sequence: TGTGCCAGTAGTATGGTCCAGGGCGACACTGAAGCTTTCTTT. Translation gives CASSMVQGDTEAFF.

The rearrangement uses TRBV7-9 and TRBJ1-6, with D possibly TRBD1 on 5 matching bases. CDR3 length equals 14 residues. Germline V gene data show CDR1 as SEHNR and CDR2 as FQNEAQ (reference sequence). Deletions cut 5 bases from V and 9 bases from J, with 14 bases between. The chain's CDR3 is CASSLQGSSSPLHF. CDR3 in DNA: TGTGCCAGCAGCCTCCAGGGCTCTAGTTCACCCCTCCACTTT. Using reference TRBV7-9 and TRBJ1-6 for the parts outside the CDR3, the full variable domain is DTGVSQNPRHKITKRGQNVTFRCDPISEHNRLYWYRQTLGQGPEFLTYFQNEAQLEKSRLLSDRFSAERPKGSFSTLEIQRTEQGDSAMYLCASSLQGSSSPLHFGNGTRLTVT.

V gene TRBV5-4 combines with J gene TRBJ1-6; no firm D call. Per germline, CDR1 SGHNT and CDR2 YYREEE (reference sequence). Trimming stripped 0 bases from V and 13 bases from J, with 17 bases between. CDR3 size: 15 residues. The CDR3 region has the DNA TGTGCCAGCAGCTTGGACAGTTATTTCCCCTCGCCCCTCCACTTT. It translates to CASSLDSYFPSPLHF.

The rearrangement links TRBV30 to TRBJ1-1; 12 nucleotides agree with TRBD1. This CDR3 is 17 amino acids long. The junction had 13 bases not matched to a gene; V was cut back by 3 bases and J by 5 bases. The germline V gene has CDR1 GTSNPN and CDR2 SVGIG (reference sequence). CDR3 protein: CAWSSHGTGGGGTEAFF. The DNA for the CDR3 is TGTGCCTGGAGCTCGCATGGGACAGGGGGCGGAGGGACTGAAGCTTTCTTT.